This T cell receptor (beta chain) was retrieved from a study of T cells in Graves' hyperthyroidism and ophthalmopathy. Study-level points and caveats: Most expanded thyroid clonotypes above 0.001 also appeared in blood.

Germline CDR1 and CDR2: SGHDN and FVKESK. Between the trimmed V and J ends, which lost 4 bases and 9 bases, there was a span of 19 bases. The CDR3 runs 15 residues. This clonotype came up many times. The antigen is not known. Amplification of TCR beta CDR3 regions was performed using RNA transcripts as template. Carried out on the TCR CDR3, a first-round RT-PCR used the HTBI primer set. Each CDR3 protein gets one entry after TCRdb re-called the multiplex PCR reads with MiXCR. The data hold hundreds of thousands of distinct CDR3 sequences, with approximately 15% observed a single time. Patients aged 18 to 65 had newly diagnosed hyperthyroidism of under 2 months' duration. Diagnoses were made from clinical symptoms, serum measures (thyroxine and TRAb), thyroid ultrasound and orbital computed tomography.

The rearrangement joins TRBV14 to TRBJ2-1, with a possible D match to TRBD2 (6 bases). The receptor was isolated from a woman in her twenties or thirties with Graves' hyperthyroidism that later progressed to Graves' ophthalmopathy. Sequenced input: blood. The CDR3 nucleotides read TGTGCCAGCAGCCGCATGGCCCCACGGGACTCTGAGCAGTTCTTC. Translation gives CASSRMAPRDSEQFF.